Following are 13 T cell receptor beta chains from one sample sequenced in a study of regulatory T cells in long-lasting Graves disease. Arm-PCR with iRepertoire HTBI primers amplified the CDR3 regions for these TCR beta libraries. TCRdb re-called the multiplex PCR reads with MiXCR, one entry per CDR3 protein. The sample includes 240,000 or so distinct CDR3 sequences, 20% to 25% of them seen just once. The time point: newly diagnosed GD, antithyroid drugs for less than 3 months. RNA from PBMCs was the source of the TCR library. Material: peripheral blood mononuclear cells (PBMCs), obtained at new diagnosis, from a patient treated with antithyroid drugs. The source of these receptors is a female donor with Graves disease.

This clonotype was seen many times. The gene calls are TRBV12-3 or TRBV12-4 and TRBJ2-6; D gene ambiguous. Trimming took 7 bases from V and 4 from J, leaving 8 bases between them. The CDR3 totals 13 residues. CDR3 sequence reads: CASNSRGANVLTF. Written as DNA, the CDR3 is TGTGCCAGCAATTCTAGGGGGGCCAACGTCCTGACTTTC.

This clonotype appeared a few times. The genes are TRBV29-1 and TRBJ2-5, with 9 positions matching TRBD1. Unmatched junction bases numbered 4, after V lost 2 bases and J lost 3 bases. CDR1 is SQVTM and CDR2 is ANQGSEA in the germline V gene. CDR3 length equals 14 residues. Here the CDR3 reads CSVERDRGKETQYF. CDR3 nucleotides: TGCAGCGTTGAACGTGACAGGGGGAAAGAGACCCAGTACTTC.

The V call is TRBV6-1, the J call TRBJ2-7; D not certain. V dropped 10 bases and J dropped 4 bases, with 11 bases sitting between them. Germline values: CDR1 MNHNS, CDR2 SASEGT. The CDR3 has 11 residues. CDR3 loop: CAIAWPYEQYF. CDR3 in DNA: TGTGCCATCGCGTGGCCTTACGAGCAGTACTTC.

This clonotype was counted ten times or more. The chain recombines TRBV7-2 with TRBJ2-2, with 9 positions matching TRBD1. This CDR3 contains 15 residues. CDR1 is SGHTA and CDR2 is FQGNSA in the germline V gene. With 6 bases clipped from V and 2 bases from J, the junction kept 4 bases outside the gene matches. CDR3 loop: CASSQGQGNTGELFF. CDR3 sequence (DNA): TGTGCCAGCAGTCAGGGACAGGGTAACACCGGGGAGCTGTTTTTT. Full variable domain (remainder filled in from reference TRBV7-2 and TRBJ2-2): GAGVSQSPSNKVTEKGKDVELRCDPISGHTALYWYRQSLGQGLEFLIYFQGNSAPDKSGLPSDRFSAERTGGSVSTLTIQRTQQEDSAVYLCASSQGQGNTGELFFGEGSRLTVL.

The gene calls are TRBV20-1 and TRBJ2-3; 7 bases line up with TRBD2. The germline V gene encodes CDR1 DFQATT and CDR2 SNEGSKA (reference sequence). V was clipped by 3 bases and J by 10 bases; unmatched bases: 1. This CDR3 has 10 residues. Here the CDR3 reads CSASRGAQYF. In DNA, the CDR3 is TGCAGTGCTAGCCGGGGGGCGCAGTATTTT.

On this clonotype itself: Possible read error: a much larger clone is one base away. The V gene is TRBV20-1, the J gene TRBJ1-4, with 10 bases matching TRBD1. The germline CDR1 and CDR2 sequences are DFQATT and SNEGSKA (reference sequence). The CDR3 has 14 residues. Trimming at V came to 4 bases and at J to 7 bases, leaving 6 bases not matched to a gene. The CDR3 coding sequence is TGCAGTGCTACCCGGGGGACAGGGGCTGAAAAACTGTTTTTT. As protein: CSATRGTGAEKLFF.

This clonotype was seen ten or more times. The chain carries TRBV4-3 and TRBJ1-5, with D unresolved. This CDR3 is 14 amino acids long. CDR1 LGHNA and CDR2 YSLEER come from the germline V gene. V was shortened by 1 base and J by 6 bases, with 10 bases between the two germline ends. CDR3: CASSQVRNGQPQHF. DNA of the CDR3: TGCGCCAGCAGCCAAGTCAGAAACGGTCAGCCCCAGCATTTT.

There are many counts of this clonotype. The genes are TRBV20-1 and TRBJ1-6, with TRBD1 as a possible D gene (6 bases). Trimming stripped 0 bases from V and 7 bases from J, with 13 bases between. Germline V lookup: CDR1 DFQATT, CDR2 SNEGSKA (reference sequence). The CDR3 consists of 15 residues. In DNA, the CDR3 is TGCAGTGCTAGAGATCAGGGACATATCAATTCACCCCTCCACTTT. The encoded protein is CSARDQGHINSPLHF.

This clonotype appeared many times. Written as DNA, the CDR3 is TGTGCCAGCAGCTTAACAGGGGTTGGGAACACTGAAGCTTTCTTT. Translating gives CASSLTGVGNTEAFF. This rearrangement joins TRBV11-2 to TRBJ1-1; 7 nucleotides line up with TRBD1. V was pared by 2 bases and J by 1 base, with 4 bases of the junction left unmatched. The CDR3 is made up of 15 amino acids. Per germline, CDR1 SGHAT and CDR2 FQNNGV.

Notes on this clonotype: This clone may be a read error of a much larger clone one base away. This sequence joins TRBV7-3 and TRBJ2-5; D not certain. Looked up from germline, CDR1 is SGHTA and CDR2 is FQGTGA. V was shortened by 4 bases and J by 5 bases, with 11 bases between the two germline ends. The CDR3 spans 13 residues. CDR3 region: CASSSALGETQYF. CDR3 in DNA: TGTGCCAGCAGCTCTGCGCTAGGGGAGACCCAGTACTTC.

In this sample, this clonotype turned up many times. This sequence joins TRBV20-1 and TRBJ2-5; D is possibly TRBD2 (5 bases). Germline V CDR1 and CDR2: DFQATT, SNEGSKA (reference sequence). This CDR3 region has 13 residues. The V and J ends lost 3 bases and 2 bases respectively, with 10 bases between them. The CDR3 DNA reads TGCAGTGCTAGGGACTTAGGGCAAGAGACCCAGTACTTC. Translation gives CSARDLGQETQYF.

This clonotype has just a few counts. The chain has TRBV12-3 or TRBV12-4 and TRBJ2-1, with TRBD1 matching 7 bases. The CDR3 is 14 amino acids. V trimming: 6 bases; J trimming: 5 bases; junction bases outside the gene matches: 7. The CDR3 protein is CASSPGQRNNEQFF. DNA for the CDR3: TGTGCCAGCAGCCCGGGACAGCGAAACAATGAGCAGTTCTTC.

The V and J genes are TRBV6-5 and TRBJ1-1; D is perhaps TRBD1 (5 bases). The CDR3 runs to 13 residues. The V gene lost 2 bases and the J gene lost 11 bases, with 15 bases spanning the gap. CDR1 MNHEY and CDR2 SVGAGI come from the germline V gene. CDR3 residues: CASSYGEGSVAFF. For the CDR3, the DNA is TGTGCCAGCAGTTACGGTGAGGGGTCGGTGGCTTTCTTT.